These 18 T cell receptor beta chains originate from one sample sequenced in a study of monozygotic twins with inflammatory bowel disease. Each CDR3 protein gets one entry in TCRdb, which reprocessed the 5' RACE reads and gives no DNA. The sample data list 300,000 to 350,000 distinct CDR3 sequences. The sequencing sample was made of blood. Source of these receptors: a human donor with ulcerative colitis or Crohn's disease, or a healthy co-twin of an affected twin (not recorded which).

The CDR3 loop is CASSPPWFVASGQDPDTQYF. The chain combines TRBV28 with TRBJ2-3; the D call of TRBD2 rests on TCRdb alone, since no DNA is present to check it. Looked up from germline, CDR1 is MDHEN and CDR2 is SYDVKM. CDR3 size: 20 residues.

The chain carries TRBV5-1 and TRBJ2-7. CDR3 length: 16 amino acids. Germline assignment: CDR1 SGHRS and CDR2 YFSETQ. This chain's CDR3 is CASSQAGELGIYEQYF.

This chain connects TRBV29-1 to TRBJ2-7; absent DNA, TCRdb's TRBD1 call cannot be checked. Germline V gene sequence: CDR1 SQVTM, CDR2 ANQGSEA. The CDR3 runs to 15 residues. CDR3 amino acids: CSVGALTGGAGEQYF.

This rearrangement joins TRBV5-1 to TRBJ2-7. CDR3 length: 14 residues. Germline V lookup: CDR1 SGHRS, CDR2 YFSETQ. Here the CDR3 reads CASSLHISSYEQYF.

The V call is TRBV20-1, the J call TRBJ1-1; the TCRdb D gene call, TRBD1, has no DNA to confirm it. From germline, CDR1 is DFQATT and CDR2 SNEGSKA (reference sequence). This CDR3 comprises 15 residues. CDR3 region: CSAPRRDSQNTEAFF.

V and J are TRBV7-2 and TRBJ2-3; as DNA is missing, the TRBD2 call by TCRdb cannot be tested. Germline V lookup: CDR1 SGHTA, CDR2 FQGNSA. This CDR3 is built from 16 residues. Here the CDR3 reads CASSLIGGGLAVAQYF.

V usage is TRBV27 and J usage is TRBJ2-2. Germline V gene lookup returns CDR1 MNHEY and CDR2 SMNVEV (reference sequence). CDR3 length: 13 amino acids. CDR3 in amino acids: CASSYNVGGELFF.

The chain recombines TRBV27 with TRBJ2-1; with no DNA, the TCRdb D assignment of TRBD2 cannot be verified. The germline gives CDR1 MNHEY, CDR2 SMNVEV (reference sequence). The CDR3 contains 12 residues. CDR3 residues: CASSPPGTTQFF.

J is TRBJ2-4 and V is TRBV4-1; TCRdb gives TRBD2 as the D gene, but with no DNA this cannot be confirmed. The CDR3 has 17 residues. Germline V gene sequence: CDR1 MGHRA, CDR2 YSYEKL. CDR3 region: CASSQEVSGGPGAIQYF.

The chain joins TRBV6-1 to TRBJ2-3; TCRdb's D gene call, TRBD2, goes unchecked for lack of DNA. CDR3 size: 16 residues. Germline loops: CDR1 MNHNS, CDR2 SASEGT. The CDR3 protein is CASSRGTNPSTDTQYF.

The chain couples TRBV6-6 to TRBJ1-6; the TRBD1 assignment by TCRdb is unverifiable without DNA. Germline CDR1 and CDR2: MNHNY and SVGAGI (reference sequence). The CDR3 is made up of 14 amino acids. The CDR3 sequence: CASSYSDRDSPLHF.

This chain uses TRBV4-1 with TRBJ2-2; TCRdb outputs TRBD1, but without DNA this stays unchecked. The CDR3 runs to 14 residues. CDR1 and CDR2 (germline): MGHRA, YSYEKL. The CDR3 sequence is CASSQESRDGELFF.

V gene TRBV20-1 combines with J gene TRBJ2-7; the TCRdb D gene call, TRBD2, has no DNA to confirm it. Germline loops: CDR1 DFQATT, CDR2 SNEGSKA (reference sequence). The CDR3 has 14 amino acids. The CDR3 here is CSAREASGRYEQYF.

This chain joins TRBV29-1 and TRBJ2-1; lacking DNA, the TRBD2 call made by TCRdb goes unchecked. CDR3 length: 15 amino acids. Germline V gene data show CDR1 as SQVTM and CDR2 as ANQGSEA. CDR3 sequence: CSVLQGLAGENEQFF.

This chain uses TRBV29-1 with TRBJ2-7; TCRdb gives TRBD1 as the D gene, but with no DNA this cannot be confirmed. Germline CDR1 and CDR2: SQVTM and ANQGSEA. This CDR3 region has 13 residues. CDR3 amino acids: CSVEVATPGLEYF.

The chain links TRBV4-3 to TRBJ2-7; without DNA, the TCRdb call of TRBD2 cannot be checked. Germline CDR1 LGHNA, CDR2 YSLEER. The CDR3 loop spans 14 amino acids. This CDR3 is CASSQDWASGTPHF.

V is TRBV20-1 and J is TRBJ2-3; no DNA is available, so the TRBD2 call from TCRdb remains unchecked. In germline, CDR1 is DFQATT, CDR2 SNEGSKA (reference sequence). The CDR3 covers 16 residues. CDR3: CSAGDAAGGLTDTQYF.

The chain uses TRBV29-1 and TRBJ2-1; TCRdb gives TRBD2 as the D gene, but with no DNA this cannot be confirmed. Germline V gene data show CDR1 as SQVTM and CDR2 as ANQGSEA. The CDR3 spans 14 residues. This chain's CDR3 is CSVRAGGRAFEQFF.